The 24 T cell receptor beta chains given below trace back to one sample, sequenced in a study of T cells after yellow fever vaccination. TCRdb recomputed calls from the 5' RACE reads with MiXCR, one row per CDR3 protein. The sample contains around 320,000 distinct CDR3 sequences, roughly a tenth of which appear only once. The sequences come from CD4+ T cells sorted from PBMCs, collected 45 days after the yellow fever booster vaccination. The source of these receptors is a man younger than 35 who received the YFV17D yellow fever vaccine.

This clonotype was found a few times. The chain joins TRBV28 to TRBJ1-5; no firm D call. Deletions cut 5 bases from V and 5 bases from J, with 16 bases between. The CDR3 is 15 residues long. CDR1 and CDR2 (germline): MDHEN, SYDVKM. In nucleotides, the CDR3 is TGTGCCAGCAGTGCTGGATCCCCGGCAGATCAGCCCCAGCATTTT. Translation gives CASSAGSPADQPQHF.

The chain employs TRBV9 and TRBJ1-4; D is possibly TRBD1 (6 bases). The germline V gene has CDR1 SGDLS and CDR2 YYNGEE. The V gene lost 3 bases and the J gene lost 8 bases, with 17 bases spanning the gap. The CDR3 has 15 residues. Written as DNA, the CDR3 is TGTGCCAGCAGCGCCTCCGGAGGGGGATACGAAAAACTGTTTTTT. It yields the protein CASSASGGGYEKLFF.

The CDR3 bases are TGCAGTGCTAGAGAGTTCAGGGGAGATCAGCCCCAGCATTTT. Translating it yields CSAREFRGDQPQHF. This sequence joins TRBV20-1 and TRBJ1-5, with D possibly matching TRBD1 (6 bases). Germline assignment: CDR1 DFQATT and CDR2 SNEGSKA (reference sequence). The V end was cut by 0 bases, the J end by 5 bases, with 11 bases between. The CDR3 spans 14 residues.

V usage is TRBV28 and J usage is TRBJ2-5; possible D gene TRBD1, 5 bases. CDR3 length: 13 amino acids. V was trimmed by 7 bases and J by 1 base, leaving 10 bases between them. Germline V gives CDR1 MDHEN, CDR2 SYDVKM. CDR3 residues: CASTDRIQETQYF. CDR3 nucleotides: TGTGCCAGCACCGACAGAATCCAAGAGACCCAGTACTTC.

This clonotype was seen at least ten times. The rearrangement joins TRBV5-1 to TRBJ1-1; D is uncertain. Looked up from germline, CDR1 is SGHRS and CDR2 is YFSETQ. V was pared by 0 bases and J by 0 bases, with 3 bases between. This CDR3 comprises 13 residues. CDR3 in amino acids: CASSLEVNTEAFF. The DNA of the CDR3 is TGCGCCAGCAGCTTGGAGGTGAACACTGAAGCTTTCTTT.

The table lists this clonotype with a few counts. V is TRBV25-1 and J is TRBJ2-3; no definite D call. Germline V CDR1 and CDR2: MGHDK, SYGVNS. The CDR3 is 16 residues long. The ends were cut back, 8 bases at V and 0 bases at J, with 18 bases in the middle. The CDR3 region is CASHPGRAPSTDTQYF. CDR3 bases: TGTGCCAGCCACCCCGGTAGGGCCCCAAGCACAGATACGCAGTATTTT.

This clonotype has just a few counts. V usage is TRBV25-1 and J usage is TRBJ2-2, with D perhaps being TRBD1 or TRBD2 (5 bases each). The germline V gene has CDR1 MGHDK and CDR2 SYGVNS. The V gene lost 1 base and the J gene lost 2 bases, with 8 bases spanning the gap. The CDR3 is 15 amino acids. The CDR3 DNA reads TGTGCCAGCAGTGAATGGGACGCCAACACCGGGGAGCTGTTTTTT. Its protein product is CASSEWDANTGELFF.

This clonotype was detected only a few times. The chain couples TRBV7-9 to TRBJ2-4; 7 bases fit TRBD1. Unmatched junction bases numbered 11, after V lost 5 bases and J lost 1 base. Germline CDR1 SEHNR, CDR2 FQNEAQ (reference sequence). The CDR3 extends over 17 amino acids. The CDR3 DNA reads TGTGCCAGCAGCCCCCGACAGGGATCGGTGGCCAAAAACATTCAGTACTTC. Protein: CASSPRQGSVAKNIQYF.

This clonotype showed up many times. The chain links TRBV7-2 to TRBJ1-6; a weak D match, TRBD1 (5 bases). Germline V gives CDR1 SGHTA, CDR2 FQGNSA. The CDR3 is 14 amino acids. V lost 4 bases and J lost 8, with 12 bases in between. The CDR3 reads CASSWQGAYSPLHF. The CDR3 coding sequence is TGTGCCAGCAGCTGGCAGGGCGCGTATTCACCCCTCCACTTT.

In its sample, this clonotype was seen a few times. This chain connects TRBV20-1 to TRBJ1-1, with D unclear. CDR3 size: 15 residues. CDR1 is DFQATT and CDR2 is SNEGSKA in the germline V gene (reference sequence). Trimming pared 3 bases from V and 0 bases from J, leaving 14 bases between. The CDR3: CSARVEVQMNTEAFF. Written as DNA, the CDR3 is TGCAGTGCTAGGGTCGAGGTCCAGATGAACACTGAAGCTTTCTTT.

The chain couples TRBV4-2 to TRBJ2-7; 7 positions match TRBD1. The V gene end was trimmed by 0 bases and the J gene end by 1 base; junction bases not matched to a gene: 15. The CDR3 is 19 amino acids. Germline V gives CDR1 LGHNA, CDR2 YNFKEQ. The CDR3 DNA reads TGTGCCAGCAGCCAAGATACGAGTCGTCAGGGGGTATTTTCCTACGAGCAGTACTTC. Translated: CASSQDTSRQGVFSYEQYF.

A few counts support this clonotype. The chain joins TRBV10-2 to TRBJ2-7, with D uncertain. V shed 6 bases and J shed 4 bases, with 13 bases lying between them. CDR3 length: 13 residues. CDR1 and CDR2 (germline): WSHSY, SAAADI. The CDR3 DNA follows: TGCGCCAGCAGATCCTTGCAGGCGTACGAGCAGTACTTC. It translates to CASRSLQAYEQYF.

At least ten counts were recorded for this clonotype. V gene TRBV7-2 combines with J gene TRBJ2-5; D could derive from TRBD1 or TRBD2 (5 bases each). Germline-derived CDR1 and CDR2 are SGHTA and FQGNSA. This CDR3 spans 13 amino acids. Trimming removed 2 bases from V and 9 bases from J, with 13 bases in between. CDR3 loop: CASSLRLAGSQYF. CDR3 DNA: TGTGCCAGCAGCTTACGGCTAGCAGGGTCCCAGTACTTC. The complete variable domain, with remaining parts taken from reference TRBV7-2 and TRBJ2-5, reads GAGVSQSPSNKVTEKGKDVELRCDPISGHTALYWYRQSLGQGLEFLIYFQGNSAPDKSGLPSDRFSAERTGGSVSTLTIQRTQQEDSAVYLCASSLRLAGSQYFGPGTRLLVL.

This clonotype was seen a handful of times. The V and J genes are TRBV12-3 or TRBV12-4 and TRBJ2-1, with D possibly matching TRBD2 (6 bases). There are 16 residues in the CDR3. V gave up 6 bases and J gave up 0 bases, with 15 bases separating them. The DNA of the CDR3 is TGTGCCAGCAGCCCCGGGACTCTTGGCTCCTACAATGAGCAGTTCTTC. This sequence encodes CASSPGTLGSYNEQFF.

V gene TRBV5-1 combines with J gene TRBJ2-5; 8 bases are a match to TRBD2. The CDR3 totals 16 residues. V lost 4 bases to trimming and J lost 5 bases; unmatched junction nucleotides: 13. The germline gives CDR1 SGHRS, CDR2 YFSETQ. The CDR3 spells CASSIGLAQARETQYF. CDR3 sequence (DNA): TGCGCCAGCAGCATCGGACTAGCTCAAGCCCGGGAGACCCAGTACTTC.

This clonotype was recorded a few times. The chain combines TRBV19 with TRBJ1-2; D is unclear. The V gene's germline CDR1 is LNHDA and CDR2 SQIVND (reference sequence). The V gene lost 5 bases and the J gene lost 4 bases, with 8 bases spanning the gap. The CDR3 has 12 amino acids. The CDR3 DNA follows: TGTGCCAGTAGTGTCGACTCCTATGGCTACACCTTC. It is translated as CASSVDSYGYTF.

A few counts support this clonotype. V and J are TRBV28 and TRBJ2-2, with TRBD2 identical over 8 bases. The junction had 15 bases not matched to a gene; V was cut back by 8 bases and J by 4 bases. The CDR3 is 17 amino acids. Germline V gene lookup returns CDR1 MDHEN and CDR2 SYDVKM. CDR3 sequence: CASCRAGGVPTTGELFF. The CDR3 bases are TGTGCCAGCTGCCGTGCCGGGGGGGTTCCCACCACCGGGGAGCTGTTTTTT.

This clonotype was detected a few times. This sequence joins TRBV5-5 and TRBJ1-2; D not certain. From germline, CDR1 is SGHKS and CDR2 YYEKEE (reference sequence). V lost 1 base to trimming and J lost 1 base, with 5 bases between them. CDR3 size: 13 residues. The CDR3 bases are TGTGCCAGCAGCTTGAACCATAACTATGGCTACACCTTC. It yields the protein CASSLNHNYGYTF.

This chain joins TRBV7-2 and TRBJ1-1, with TRBD1 as a possible D gene (6 bases). Trimming cost V 7 bases and J 6 bases, with 21 bases left between them. The CDR3 length is 15 residues. Germline V gene lookup returns CDR1 SGHTA and CDR2 FQGNSA. The CDR3 region is CASTLRGGMGAEAFF. The CDR3 bases are TGTGCCAGCACCCTTAGGGGGGGAATGGGGGCTGAAGCTTTCTTT.

This clonotype has more than one count but fewer than ten. This chain joins TRBV5-5 and TRBJ1-1; possible D gene TRBD1, 6 bases. CDR3 length: 12 residues. Germline-derived CDR1 and CDR2 are SGHKS and YYEKEE (reference sequence). V was pared by 1 base and J by 11 bases, with 12 bases between. CDR3 loop: CASSLTGAMAFF. Here the CDR3 DNA reads TGTGCCAGCAGCTTGACGGGGGCGATGGCTTTCTTT. Using reference TRBV5-5 and TRBJ1-1 for the parts outside the CDR3, the full variable domain is DAGVTQSPTHLIKTRGQQVTLRCSPISGHKSVSWYQQVLGQGPQFIFQYYEKEERGRGNFPDRFSARQFPNYSSELNVNALLLGDSALYLCASSLTGAMAFFGQGTRLTVV.

This clonotype was seen more than once but under ten times. At one boundary the junction diverges from the germline segment, which might be a read error. The J gene is TRBJ2-5, the V gene TRBV20-1; weak D call: TRBD2 (6 bases). This CDR3 is built from 13 residues. Germline V CDR1 and CDR2: DFQATT, SNEGSKA (reference sequence). CDR3 region: CSAREVLWAGTVF. CDR3 nucleotides: TGCAGTGCTAGGGAGGTTTTGTGGGCAGGGACTGTCTTC.

The rearrangement uses TRBV20-1 and TRBJ2-7; no reliable D call. CDR3 size: 12 residues. The V and J ends lost 4 bases and 2 bases respectively, with 9 bases between them. The germline gives CDR1 DFQATT, CDR2 SNEGSKA (reference sequence). Written as DNA, the CDR3 is TGCAGTGCTATCAAGGAGACCTACGAGCAGTACTTC. It is translated as CSAIKETYEQYF.

This clonotype has ten or more counts. CDR3 bases: TGTGCCAGCAGCTACCAGGACCTCACAGATACGCAGTATTTT. Amino acids: CASSYQDLTDTQYF. The chain recombines TRBV7-9 with TRBJ2-3; D is undetermined. Between the trimmed V and J ends, which lost 4 bases and 2 bases, there was a span of 10 bases. This CDR3 is 14 amino acids long. Germline assignment: CDR1 SEHNR and CDR2 FQNEAQ (reference sequence).

This rearrangement joins TRBV5-1 to TRBJ1-1; D unresolved. The CDR3 spans 14 residues. V shed 5 bases and J shed 2 bases, with 13 bases lying between them. Germline CDR1 and CDR2: SGHRS and YFSETQ. DNA for the CDR3: TGCGCCAGCAGGGTGGGTACGGTTAACACTGAAGCTTTCTTT. Translation gives CASRVGTVNTEAFF.